This T cell receptor beta chain was documented in a study of T cell responses to AZD1222 COVID-19 vaccine. Study-level findings and limits: Sampling captured repertoires only after the peak T cell response. Females outnumbered males among donors, who were mostly white British; clonal diversity was possibly underestimated.

About this clone: Its target is not known.

CDR1 is LGHNT, CDR2 FRNRAP, per germline. With 7 bases removed from V and 0 bases from J, the gap between germline ends came to 9 bases. CDR3 length equals 13 residues. TCRdb keeps only in-frame clones here, not all; method: immunoSEQ multiplex PCR. Of over 150,000 clones listed, about 88% are singletons. The input for sequencing was peripheral blood, taken on day 0 of AZD1222 vaccination. The chain has TRBV12-5 and TRBJ1-1; D is unresolved. The receptor comes from an adult in good health. The CDR3 bases are TGTGCTAGTGCCGACCTCCTGAACACTGAAGCTTTCTTT. Its translation is CASADLLNTEAFF.